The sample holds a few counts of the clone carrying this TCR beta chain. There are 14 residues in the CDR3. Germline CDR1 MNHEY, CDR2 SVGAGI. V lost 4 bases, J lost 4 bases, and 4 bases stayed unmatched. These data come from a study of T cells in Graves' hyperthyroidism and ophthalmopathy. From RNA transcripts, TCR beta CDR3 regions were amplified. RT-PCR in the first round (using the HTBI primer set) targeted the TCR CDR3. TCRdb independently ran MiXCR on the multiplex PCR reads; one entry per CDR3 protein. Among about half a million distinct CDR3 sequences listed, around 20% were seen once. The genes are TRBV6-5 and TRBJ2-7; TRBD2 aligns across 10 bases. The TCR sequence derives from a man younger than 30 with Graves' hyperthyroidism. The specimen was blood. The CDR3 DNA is TGTGCCAGCAGTTCCTCTAGCGGGGGTTACGAGCAGTACTTC. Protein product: CASSSSSGGYEQYF.